The 15 T cell receptor beta chains below were found in one sample sequenced in a study of cytomegalovirus exposure and HLA in healthy donors. PCR involved 60 Vbeta and 13 Jbeta primers. TCRdb's table, derived via immunoSEQ multiplex PCR, lists solely in-frame clones and lacks some. This sample has 100,000 to 150,000 clones, with 74% found just once. Sequences were obtained from PBMCs. Every receptor here comes from a woman aged 50 to 65 in good health and CMV-seropositive.

This clone was detected only a few times. This chain uses TRBV7-9 with TRBJ2-7, with a weak D call TRBD1 (5 bases). The length of the CDR3 is 14 residues. Looked up from germline, CDR1 is SEHNR and CDR2 is FQNEAQ (reference sequence). Trimming removed 2 bases from V and 4 bases from J, with 12 bases in between. CDR3 bases: TGTGCCAGCAGCTTACAGGGTAAAGAGTACGAGCAGTACTTC. Protein sequence: CASSLQGKEYEQYF.

With regard to this clone: A junction end diverges from the germline sequence, so it may reflect a read error. The gene calls are TRBV4-1 and TRBJ2-3; 12 bases are a match to TRBD2. CDR1 and CDR2 (germline): MGHRA, YSYEKL. CDR3 size: 16 residues. This CDR3 is CARSQSSGGASDTQYF. CDR3 nucleotides: TGCGCCCGCAGCCAATCTAGCGGGGGGGCCTCAGATACGCAGTATTTT.

The chain is built from TRBV6-1 and TRBJ2-1; 9 nucleotides match TRBD1. V shed 4 bases and J 9 bases; nucleotides not matched to a gene: 7. Germline V gene data show CDR1 as MNHNS and CDR2 as SASEGT. The CDR3 has 14 residues. The CDR3 protein is CASSVTGGESEQFF. The CDR3, as DNA: TGTGCCAGCAGTGTGACAGGGGGAGAGAGTGAGCAGTTCTTC.

There are a few counts of this clone. The rearrangement links TRBV7-2 to TRBJ2-1; D is unresolved. The CDR3 is made up of 14 amino acids. V lost 2 bases to trimming and J lost 7 bases, with 12 bases between them. Germline V gene lookup returns CDR1 SGHTA and CDR2 FQGNSA. The CDR3 region has the DNA TGTGCCAGCAGCTTAAGAGTTGGGCAGAATGAGCAGTTCTTC. This sequence encodes CASSLRVGQNEQFF.

This clone was counted between two and nine times. DNA for the CDR3: TGTGCCACCAGCAGAGTGGACAGGGACGGAGAAAAACTGTTTTTT. It encodes CATSRVDRDGEKLFF. This rearrangement joins TRBV15 to TRBJ1-4, with 8 bases matching TRBD1. The V gene end was trimmed by 1 base and the J gene end by 8 bases; junction bases not matched to a gene: 6. Germline CDR1 and CDR2: LNHNV and YYDKDF (reference sequence). The CDR3 consists of 15 residues.

This sequence joins TRBV6-1 and TRBJ1-1; a possible D gene is TRBD1 (5 bases). Trimming left V 6 bases short and J 6 bases short, with 23 bases between. The CDR3 runs 16 residues. Germline V CDR1 and CDR2: MNHNS, SASEGT. The CDR3 nucleotides read TGTGCCAGCAGCGAAACCGGGGCGCGGGGTAATCCTGAAGCTTTCTTT. It specifies CASSETGARGNPEAFF.

As regards this clone: Germline is not matched at one junction end, which may reflect a read error. The chain couples TRBV7-9 to TRBJ1-3; D is uncertain. The germline V gene has CDR1 SEHNR and CDR2 FQNEAQ (reference sequence). The CDR3 runs 12 residues. The CDR3 loop reads CSSSRTGNTIYF. CDR3 coding DNA: TGTTCCAGCTCTAGAACGGGAAACACCATATATTTT. Full variable domain (missing parts from reference TRBV7-9 and TRBJ1-3): DTGVSQNPRHKITKRGQNVTFRCDPISEHNRLYWYRQTLGQGPEFLTYFQNEAQLEKSRLLSDRFSAERPKGSFSTLEIQRTEQGDSAMYLCSSSRTGNTIYFGEGSWLTVV.

The chain uses TRBV7-9 and TRBJ1-2; TRBD1 is a possible D gene (5 bases). The CDR3 is 14 amino acids. The ends were cut back, 1 base at V and 12 bases at J, with 18 bases in the middle. Germline V gene sequence: CDR1 SEHNR, CDR2 FQNEAQ (reference sequence). DNA of the CDR3: TGTGCCAGCAGCTTAGAGATTTCCAGGGCAAGTCACACCTTC. It is translated as CASSLEISRASHTF. The variable domain in full, with the rest retrieved from reference TRBV7-9 and TRBJ1-2, is DTGVSQNPRHKITKRGQNVTFRCDPISEHNRLYWYRQTLGQGPEFLTYFQNEAQLEKSRLLSDRFSAERPKGSFSTLEIQRTEQGDSAMYLCASSLEISRASHTFGSGTRLTVV.

This clone was seen a handful of times. The chain links TRBV6-6 to TRBJ2-3; D ambiguous. CDR3 length equals 15 residues. V was trimmed by 4 bases and J by 1 base, leaving 12 bases between them. Germline CDR1 MNHNY, CDR2 SVGAGI (reference sequence). The CDR3: CASSSLSPGTDTQYF. CDR3 nucleotides: TGTGCCAGCAGTTCCCTCTCCCCGGGCACAGATACGCAGTATTTT.

The chain uses TRBV4-2 and TRBJ1-2; D may be TRBD1 (5 bases). The V and J ends lost 0 bases and 6 bases respectively, with 14 bases between them. CDR1 LGHNA and CDR2 YNFKEQ come from the germline V gene. The CDR3 consists of 15 residues. CDR3: CASSQDGVRADGYTF. In nucleotides, the CDR3 is TGTGCCAGCAGCCAAGATGGAGTCAGGGCGGATGGCTACACCTTC.

This clone was observed a few times. The chain is built from TRBV11-2 and TRBJ2-3; 9 bases are shared with TRBD2. Losses at the gene ends were 5 bases for V and 4 bases for J; bases not matched to a gene: 10. CDR1 is SGHAT and CDR2 is FQNNGV in the germline V gene. This CDR3 is built from 16 residues. CDR3 residues: CASSRRGGGASDTQYF. As DNA, the CDR3 is TGTGCCAGCAGCCGACGGGGCGGGGGGGCCTCAGATACGCAGTATTTT.

In this sample, this clone turned up a few times. The V call is TRBV27, the J call TRBJ2-2; D may be TRBD1 (5 bases). The V end lost 2 bases, the J end lost 6 bases, and 7 bases lay between the germline ends. The CDR3 runs to 13 residues. In germline, CDR1 is MNHEY, CDR2 SMNVEV (reference sequence). The CDR3: CASSLQGAGELFF. The CDR3, as DNA: TGTGCCAGCAGTTTACAAGGGGCCGGGGAGCTGTTTTTT.

The chain recombines TRBV27 with TRBJ1-4; the D is unclear. Trimming cost V 6 bases and J 0 bases, with 11 bases left between them. This CDR3 is built from 15 residues. CDR1 is MNHEY and CDR2 is SMNVEV in the germline V gene (reference sequence). CDR3 DNA: TGTGCCAGCAGCAGGATGATTGCAACTAATGAAAAACTGTTTTTT. This gives the protein CASSRMIATNEKLFF.

The chain recombines TRBV18 with TRBJ2-5; unclear D gene. Trimming took 2 bases from V and 2 from J, leaving 6 bases between them. The CDR3 runs to 13 residues. Germline CDR1 KGHSH, CDR2 LQKENI. CDR3 bases: TGTGCCAGCTCACCAAATCAGCAAGAGACCCAGTACTTC. As protein: CASSPNQQETQYF.

The gene calls are TRBV30 and TRBJ2-5; D call uncertain. The DNA end is more similar to TRBJ2-7, so the J call may be wrong. The CDR3 is made up of 16 amino acids. Looked up from germline, CDR1 is GTSNPN and CDR2 is SVGIG (reference sequence). Here the CDR3 reads CAWKAPPTAVSYEQYF. The CDR3 nucleotides are TGTGCCTGGAAAGCCCCACCTACGGCGGTTTCCTACGAGCAGTACTTC.